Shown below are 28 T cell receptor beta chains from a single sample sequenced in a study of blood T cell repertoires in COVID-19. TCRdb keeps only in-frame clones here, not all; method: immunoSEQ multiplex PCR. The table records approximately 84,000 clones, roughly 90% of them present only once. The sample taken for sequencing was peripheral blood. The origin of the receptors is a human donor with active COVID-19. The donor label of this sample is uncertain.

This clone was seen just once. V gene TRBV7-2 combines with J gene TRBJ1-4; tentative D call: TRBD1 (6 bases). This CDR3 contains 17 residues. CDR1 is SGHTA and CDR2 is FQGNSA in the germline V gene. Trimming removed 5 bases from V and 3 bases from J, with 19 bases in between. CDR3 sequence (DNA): TGTGCCAGCAGCCCCGGGGGGGGCCTGTCGTCTAATGAAAAACTGTTTTTT. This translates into CASSPGGGLSSNEKLFF.

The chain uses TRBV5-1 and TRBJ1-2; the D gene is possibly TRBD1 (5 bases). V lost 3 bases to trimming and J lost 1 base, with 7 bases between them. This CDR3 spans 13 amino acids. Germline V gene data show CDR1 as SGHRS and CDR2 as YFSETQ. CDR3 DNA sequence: TGCGCCAGCAGCTCAGGGTTTAACTATGGCTACACCTTC. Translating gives CASSSGFNYGYTF.

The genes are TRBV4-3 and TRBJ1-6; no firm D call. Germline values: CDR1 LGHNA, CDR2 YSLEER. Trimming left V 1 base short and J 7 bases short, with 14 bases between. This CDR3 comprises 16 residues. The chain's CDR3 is CASSQAQSTSNSPLHF. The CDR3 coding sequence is TGCGCCAGCAGCCAAGCCCAAAGTACGAGCAATTCACCCCTCCACTTT.

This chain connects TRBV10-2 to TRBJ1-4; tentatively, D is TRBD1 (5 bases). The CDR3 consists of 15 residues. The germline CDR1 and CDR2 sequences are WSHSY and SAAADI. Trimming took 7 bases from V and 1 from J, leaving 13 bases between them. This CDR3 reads CASTQGLGTNEKLFF. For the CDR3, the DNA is TGCGCCAGCACCCAGGGATTGGGAACTAATGAAAAACTGTTTTTT.

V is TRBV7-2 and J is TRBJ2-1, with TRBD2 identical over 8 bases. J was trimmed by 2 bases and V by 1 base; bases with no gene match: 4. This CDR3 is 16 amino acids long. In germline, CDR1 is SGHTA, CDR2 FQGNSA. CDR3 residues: CASSLGSGRPYNEQFF. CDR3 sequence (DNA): TGTGCCAGCAGCTTAGGAAGCGGGAGACCCTACAATGAGCAGTTCTTC.

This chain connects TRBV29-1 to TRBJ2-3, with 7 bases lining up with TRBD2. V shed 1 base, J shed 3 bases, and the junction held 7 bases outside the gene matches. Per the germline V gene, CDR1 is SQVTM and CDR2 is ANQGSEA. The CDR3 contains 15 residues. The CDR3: CSVEGGSGGTDTQYF. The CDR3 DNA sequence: TGCAGCGTTGAAGGGGGGTCGGGGGGAACAGATACGCAGTATTTT.

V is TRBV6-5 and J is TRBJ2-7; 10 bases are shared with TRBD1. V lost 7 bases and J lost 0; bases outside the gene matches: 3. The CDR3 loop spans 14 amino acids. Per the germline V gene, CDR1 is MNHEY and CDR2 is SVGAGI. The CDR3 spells CASIRTGGSYEQYF. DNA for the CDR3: TGTGCCAGCATCCGGACAGGGGGCTCCTACGAGCAGTACTTC.

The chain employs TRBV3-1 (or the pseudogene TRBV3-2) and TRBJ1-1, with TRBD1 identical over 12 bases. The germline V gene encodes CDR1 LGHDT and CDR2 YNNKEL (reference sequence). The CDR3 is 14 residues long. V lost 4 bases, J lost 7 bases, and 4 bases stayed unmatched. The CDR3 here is CASSRGTGGLEAFF. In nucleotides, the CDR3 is TGTGCCAGCAGCCGGGGGACAGGGGGCCTTGAAGCTTTCTTT.

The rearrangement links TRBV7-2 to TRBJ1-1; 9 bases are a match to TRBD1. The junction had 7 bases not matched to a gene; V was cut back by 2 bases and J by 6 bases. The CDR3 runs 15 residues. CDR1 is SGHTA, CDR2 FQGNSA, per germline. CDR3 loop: CASSLSGTGFAEAFF. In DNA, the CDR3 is TGTGCCAGCAGCTTATCGGGGACAGGGTTCGCTGAAGCTTTCTTT.

The DNA for the CDR3 is TGTGCCAGCAGCGAGGGAGCCGCTTGGGACGAGCAGTACTTC. Protein sequence: CASSEGAAWDEQYF. This chain links TRBV6-5 with TRBJ2-7; a possible D gene is TRBD2 (5 bases). There are 14 residues in the CDR3. Germline V gives CDR1 MNHEY, CDR2 SVGAGI. V was clipped by 6 bases and J by 5 bases, with 17 bases between them.

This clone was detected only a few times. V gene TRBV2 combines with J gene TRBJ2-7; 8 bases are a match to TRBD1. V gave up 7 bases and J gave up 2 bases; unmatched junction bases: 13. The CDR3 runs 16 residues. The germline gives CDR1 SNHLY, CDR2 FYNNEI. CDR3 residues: CASKDESGQAPYEQYF. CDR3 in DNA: TGTGCCAGCAAGGATGAATCGGGACAGGCCCCCTACGAGCAGTACTTC.

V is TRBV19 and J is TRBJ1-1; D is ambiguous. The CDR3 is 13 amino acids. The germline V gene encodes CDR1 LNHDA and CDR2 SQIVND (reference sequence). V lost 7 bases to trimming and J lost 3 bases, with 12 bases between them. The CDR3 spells CASTSVRYTEAFF. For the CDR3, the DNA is TGTGCCAGTACGAGCGTTCGGTACACTGAAGCTTTCTTT. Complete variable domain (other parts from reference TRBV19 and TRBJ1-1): DGGITQSPKYLFRKEGQNVTLSCEQNLNHDAMYWYRQDPGQGLRLIYYSQIVNDFQKGDIAEGYSVSREKKESFPLTVTSAQKNPTAFYLCASTSVRYTEAFFGQGTRLTVV.

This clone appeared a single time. Here the CDR3 reads CASSRGQGVTEAFF. CDR3 nucleotide sequence: TGTGCCAGCAGTAGGGGACAGGGGGTCACTGAAGCTTTCTTT. This chain uses TRBV6-5 with TRBJ1-1; 11 nucleotides align to TRBD1. CDR3 length: 14 residues. V shed 5 bases and J 4 bases; nucleotides not matched to a gene: 3. Looked up from germline, CDR1 is MNHEY and CDR2 is SVGAGI.

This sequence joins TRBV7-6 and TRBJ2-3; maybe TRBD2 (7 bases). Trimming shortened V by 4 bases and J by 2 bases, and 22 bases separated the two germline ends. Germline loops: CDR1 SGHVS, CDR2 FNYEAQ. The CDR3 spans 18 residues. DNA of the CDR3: TGTGCCAGCAGCTGGGCAGGGGCGGGGGCCCTCTTCACAGATACGCAGTATTTT. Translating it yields CASSWAGAGALFTDTQYF.

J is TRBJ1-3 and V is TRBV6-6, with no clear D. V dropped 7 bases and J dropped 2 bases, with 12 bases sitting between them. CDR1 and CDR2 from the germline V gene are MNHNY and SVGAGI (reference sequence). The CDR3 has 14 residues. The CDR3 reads CASIFPGTGNTIYF. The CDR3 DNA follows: TGTGCCAGCATTTTCCCGGGAACTGGAAACACCATATATTTT.

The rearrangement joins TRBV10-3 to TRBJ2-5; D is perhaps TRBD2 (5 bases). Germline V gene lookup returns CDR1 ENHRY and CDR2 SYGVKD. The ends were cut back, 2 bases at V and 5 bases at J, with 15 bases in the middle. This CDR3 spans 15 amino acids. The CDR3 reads CAISEPPSGVETQYF. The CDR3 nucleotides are TGTGCCATCAGTGAGCCCCCGTCCGGGGTGGAGACCCAGTACTTC.

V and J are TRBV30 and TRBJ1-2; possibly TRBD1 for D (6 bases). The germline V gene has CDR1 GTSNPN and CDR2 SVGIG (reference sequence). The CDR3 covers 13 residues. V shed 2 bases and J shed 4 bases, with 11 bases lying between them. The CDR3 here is CAWSSRDIYGYTF. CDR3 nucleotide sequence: TGTGCCTGGAGTAGCCGGGACATCTATGGCTACACCTTC.

The chain's CDR3 is CASSDFRQGSRGQYF. As DNA, the CDR3 is TGTGCCAGCAGTGACTTCCGACAGGGGAGCAGGGGCCAGTACTTC. The chain is built from TRBV6-2 or TRBV6-3 and TRBJ2-5; 8 bases map to TRBD1. The CDR3 has 15 residues. V trimming: 5 bases; J trimming: 10 bases; junction bases outside the gene matches: 15. Per the germline V gene, CDR1 is MNHEY and CDR2 is SVGEGT.

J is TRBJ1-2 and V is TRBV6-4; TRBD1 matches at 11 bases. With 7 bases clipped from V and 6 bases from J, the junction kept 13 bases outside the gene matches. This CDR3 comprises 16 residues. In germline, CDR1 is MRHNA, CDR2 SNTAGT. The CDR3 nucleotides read TGTGCCAGCACCAGGACAGGGGGCGCGATATCGGATGGCTACACCTTC. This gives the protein CASTRTGGAISDGYTF.

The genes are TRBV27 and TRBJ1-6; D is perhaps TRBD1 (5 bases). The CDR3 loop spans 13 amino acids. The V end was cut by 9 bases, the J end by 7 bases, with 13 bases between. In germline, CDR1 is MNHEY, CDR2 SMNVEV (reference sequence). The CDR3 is CARGSGFNSPLHF. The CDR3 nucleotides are TGTGCCAGGGGATCAGGGTTCAATTCACCCCTCCACTTT.

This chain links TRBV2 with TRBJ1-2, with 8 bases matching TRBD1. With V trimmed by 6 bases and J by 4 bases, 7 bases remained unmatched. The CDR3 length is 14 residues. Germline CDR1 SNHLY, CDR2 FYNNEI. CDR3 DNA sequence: TGTGCCAGCAGAAACCCCGGGACAGGCTATGGCTACACCTTC. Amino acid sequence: CASRNPGTGYGYTF. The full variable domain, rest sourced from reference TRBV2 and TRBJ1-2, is EPEVTQTPSHQVTQMGQEVILRCVPISNHLYFYWYRQILGQKVEFLVSFYNNEISEKSEIFDDQFSVERPDGSNFTLKIRSTKLEDSAMYFCASRNPGTGYGYTFGSGTRLTVV.

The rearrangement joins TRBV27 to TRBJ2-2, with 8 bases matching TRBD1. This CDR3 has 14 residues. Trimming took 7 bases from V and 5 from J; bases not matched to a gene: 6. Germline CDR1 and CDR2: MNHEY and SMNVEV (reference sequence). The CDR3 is CASTAGGLTGELFF. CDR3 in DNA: TGTGCCAGCACTGCAGGGGGCCTAACCGGGGAGCTGTTTTTT.

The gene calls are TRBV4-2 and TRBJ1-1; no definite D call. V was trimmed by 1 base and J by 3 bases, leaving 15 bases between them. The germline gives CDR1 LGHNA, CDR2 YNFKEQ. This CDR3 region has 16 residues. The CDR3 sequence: CASSQGLGRVDTEAFF. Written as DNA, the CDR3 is TGTGCCAGCAGCCAAGGCCTAGGGAGGGTAGACACTGAAGCTTTCTTT.

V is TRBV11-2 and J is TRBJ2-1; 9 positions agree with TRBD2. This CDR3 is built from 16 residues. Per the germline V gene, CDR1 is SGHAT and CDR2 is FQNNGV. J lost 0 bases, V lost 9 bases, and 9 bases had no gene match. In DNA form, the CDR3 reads TGTGCCAGTATACGAAGCGGGGGGAGCTCCTACAATGAGCAGTTCTTC. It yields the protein CASIRSGGSSYNEQFF.

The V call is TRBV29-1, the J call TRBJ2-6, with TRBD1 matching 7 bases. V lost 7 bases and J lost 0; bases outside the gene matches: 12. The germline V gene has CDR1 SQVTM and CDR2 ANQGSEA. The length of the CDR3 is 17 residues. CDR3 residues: CSAYTGAMFSGANVLTF. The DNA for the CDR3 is TGCAGCGCCTACACAGGGGCAATGTTCTCTGGGGCCAACGTCCTGACTTTC.

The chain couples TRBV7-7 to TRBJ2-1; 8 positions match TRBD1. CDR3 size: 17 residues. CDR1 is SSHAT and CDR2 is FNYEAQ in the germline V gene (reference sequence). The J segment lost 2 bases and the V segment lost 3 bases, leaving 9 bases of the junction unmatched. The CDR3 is CASSLWFPGQAYNEQFF. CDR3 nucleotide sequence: TGTGCCAGCAGCTTGTGGTTTCCGGGACAGGCCTACAATGAGCAGTTCTTC. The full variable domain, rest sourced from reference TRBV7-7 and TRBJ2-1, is GAGVSQSPRYKVTKRGQDVTLRCDPISSHATLYWYQQALGQGPEFLTYFNYEAQPDKSGLPSDRFSAERPEGSISTLTIQRTEQRDSAMYRCASSLWFPGQAYNEQFFGPGTRLTVL.

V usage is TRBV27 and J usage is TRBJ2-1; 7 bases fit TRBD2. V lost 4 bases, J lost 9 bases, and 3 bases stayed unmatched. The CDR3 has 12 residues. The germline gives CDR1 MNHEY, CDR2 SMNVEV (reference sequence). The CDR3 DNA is TGTGCCAGCAGTTCGGGACTAACTGAGCAGTTCTTC. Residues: CASSSGLTEQFF.

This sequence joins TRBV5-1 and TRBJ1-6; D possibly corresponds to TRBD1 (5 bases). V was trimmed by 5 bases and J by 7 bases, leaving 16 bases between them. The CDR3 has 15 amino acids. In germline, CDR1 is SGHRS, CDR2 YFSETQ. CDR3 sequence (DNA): TGCGCCAGCAGGGACCTGGTTCAGGGAAATTCACCCCTCCACTTT. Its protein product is CASRDLVQGNSPLHF.